This TCR beta chain is from a study of blood T cell repertoires in COVID-19. The V gene's germline CDR1 is WNHNN and CDR2 SYGVQD (reference sequence). The CDR3 loop spans 11 amino acids. V was clipped by 6 bases and J by 3 bases, with 4 bases between them. This clone appeared a few times. The protocol was immunoSEQ multiplex PCR, while the TCRdb copy is restricted to in-frame clones and leaves out a portion. This table holds about 14,000 clones, about 83% found once. Material: peripheral blood. The sequence derives from a woman in her sixties with acute or convalescent COVID-19. The chain recombines TRBV10-1 with TRBJ2-3; D uncertain. CDR3: CASSLTDTQYF. The CDR3 bases are TGCGCCAGCAGCCTGACAGATACGCAGTATTTT.